This note documents a single T cell receptor beta chain sequence. The data were taken from a study of blood T cell repertoires in COVID-19. In the study overall: From the United States, Italy and Spain came samples of acute and convalescent COVID-19. Sample material is recorded as cDNA or gDNA derived from T cells, B-cell-depleted T cells, or PBMCs.

The CDR3 consists of 15 residues. Trimming took 3 bases from V and 8 from J; bases not matched to a gene: 9. CDR1 is LNHDA and CDR2 is SQIVND in the germline V gene (reference sequence). As handled by the study authors: Counts of nucleated cells, estimated from reference gene primer amplification, were obtained. Method: immunoSEQ multiplex PCR; TCRdb's copy keeps in-frame clones and lacks some. V, J and clone size derive from that table, while D and trimming were established from the DNA sequence. This table has about 75,000 clones, 80% to 90% appearing once. V is TRBV19 and J is TRBJ1-2, with 10 positions matching TRBD1. Sequencing used peripheral blood. The clonotype originates from a woman in her fifties or sixties with acute or convalescent COVID-19. The CDR3 loop is CASSIHRQGAGGYTF. CDR3 DNA sequence: TGTGCCAGTAGTATTCACCGACAGGGGGCAGGGGGCTACACCTTC.